Following are 22 T cell receptor beta chains from one sample sequenced in a study of technical replicates of blood from a few donors. Generated by immunoSEQ multiplex PCR, the TCRdb table keeps only in-frame clones and is missing some. The data contain approximately 73,000 clones, 93% of them seen just once; the ten biggest clones take up 0.25% to 0.3%. Material: T cells isolated from PBMCs. The source is a human donor in good health.

The chain employs TRBV4-1 and TRBJ2-2; TRBD1 matches at 8 bases. This CDR3 has 16 amino acids. Losses at the gene ends were 3 bases for V and 7 bases for J; bases not matched to a gene: 10. CDR1 is MGHRA, CDR2 YSYEKL, per germline. CDR3 region: CASSQEGRGRSGELFF. DNA of the CDR3: TGCGCCAGCAGCCAGGAGGGCAGGGGGCGTAGCGGGGAGCTGTTTTTT.

This clone was observed a single time. This rearrangement joins TRBV9 to TRBJ2-3, with D tentatively TRBD1 (8 bases). The germline V gene encodes CDR1 SGDLS and CDR2 YYNGEE. This CDR3 comprises 16 residues. V was shortened by 6 bases and J by 2 bases, with 19 bases between the two germline ends. CDR3 amino acids: CASTQGAGVLTDTQYF. DNA of the CDR3: TGTGCCAGCACCCAGGGGGCGGGGGTACTCACAGATACGCAGTATTTT. Full variable domain (remainder filled in from reference TRBV9 and TRBJ2-3): DSGVTQTPKHLITATGQRVTLRCSPRSGDLSVYWYQQSLDQGLQFLIQYYNGEERAKGNILERFSAQQFPDLHSELNLSSLELGDSALYFCASTQGAGVLTDTQYFGPGTRLTVL.

The gene calls are TRBV5-1 and TRBJ2-6, with D unclear. CDR3 length equals 14 residues. The V gene's germline CDR1 is SGHRS and CDR2 YFSETQ. Trimming left V 1 base short and J 2 bases short, with 4 bases between. CDR3: CASSLSAGANVLTF. The DNA of the CDR3 is TGCGCCAGCAGCTTGTCAGCTGGGGCCAACGTCCTGACTTTC.

The rearrangement links TRBV11-3 to TRBJ2-1; 10 bases are a match to TRBD2. CDR1 and CDR2 (germline): SGHNT, YENEEA. The CDR3 is made up of 15 amino acids. The V and J ends lost 1 base and 4 bases, in that order; junction bases with no gene match: 1. CDR3 protein: CASSLGTSGYNEQFF. The CDR3 region has the DNA TGTGCCAGCAGCTTAGGGACTAGCGGATACAATGAGCAGTTCTTC. Filled out from reference TRBV11-3 and TRBJ2-1, the complete variable domain reads EAGVVQSPRYKIIEKKQPVAFWCNPISGHNTLYWYLQNLGQGPELLIRYENEEAVDDSQLPKDRFSAERLKGVDSTLKIQPAELGDSAVYLCASSLGTSGYNEQFFGPGTRLTVL.

A single count supports this clone. The genes are TRBV10-3 and TRBJ2-1, with D perhaps matching TRBD2 (6 bases). In germline, CDR1 is ENHRY, CDR2 SYGVKD. Trimming left V 0 bases short and J 0 bases short, with 24 bases between. The CDR3 loop spans 21 amino acids. The CDR3 sequence: CAISESIGGTTFLSSYNEQFF. CDR3 nucleotides: TGTGCCATCAGTGAGTCGATTGGCGGGACCACGTTCCTAAGCTCCTACAATGAGCAGTTCTTC.

This clone was recorded a few times. The chain couples TRBV5-4 to TRBJ2-1, with a tentative D call TRBD2 (5 bases). V was shortened by 3 bases and J by 14 bases, with 15 bases between the two germline ends. Germline V gene lookup returns CDR1 SGHNT and CDR2 YYREEE (reference sequence). This CDR3 has 12 amino acids. The CDR3 sequence is CASSSNRWREFF. The CDR3 nucleotides are TGTGCCAGCAGCTCTAATAGATGGCGGGAGTTCTTC.

The CDR3 is CASSQERIQETQYF. CDR3 bases: TGCGCCAGCAGCCAAGAGCGAATCCAAGAGACCCAGTACTTC. The rearrangement uses TRBV4-1 and TRBJ2-5; D remains unclear. The CDR3 length is 14 residues. The germline gives CDR1 MGHRA, CDR2 YSYEKL. Trimming removed 0 bases at V and 1 base at J, with 6 bases between.

The chain has TRBV28 and TRBJ1-2, with D possibly matching TRBD1 (5 bases). Germline-derived CDR1 and CDR2 are MDHEN and SYDVKM. Trimming shortened V by 6 bases and J by 4 bases, and 15 bases separated the two germline ends. This CDR3 contains 14 residues. The CDR3 bases are TGTGCCAGCAGCCCCGGCGGGGCCCTCTATGGCTACACCTTC. Encoded protein: CASSPGGALYGYTF.

The chain joins TRBV6-5 to TRBJ2-7; 8 bases match TRBD2. This CDR3 has 15 residues. V shed 0 bases and J 0 bases; nucleotides not matched to a gene: 1. The V gene's germline CDR1 is MNHEY and CDR2 SVGAGI. The CDR3 sequence: CASSYSGGGSYEQYF. The CDR3 DNA reads TGTGCCAGCAGTTACTCCGGGGGGGGCTCCTACGAGCAGTACTTC.

The chain combines TRBV28 with TRBJ2-3; D unclear. Germline loops: CDR1 MDHEN, CDR2 SYDVKM. With 3 bases removed from V and 2 bases from J, the gap between germline ends came to 6 bases. The CDR3 totals 13 residues. Written as DNA, the CDR3 is TGTGCCAGCAGTTTTCCCTACACAGATACGCAGTATTTT. This translates into CASSFPYTDTQYF.

The rearrangement joins TRBV28 to TRBJ2-1, with TRBD2 identical over 10 bases. The germline V gene has CDR1 MDHEN and CDR2 SYDVKM. The CDR3 has 16 amino acids. V lost 7 bases to trimming and J lost 7 bases; unmatched junction nucleotides: 13. The CDR3 reads CASTPSPGLASNEQFF. The CDR3 region has the DNA TGTGCCAGCACCCCATCGCCGGGACTAGCGTCAAATGAGCAGTTCTTC.

The V call is TRBV27, the J call TRBJ1-1; D gene uncertain. V gave up 5 bases and J gave up 1 base, with 5 bases separating them. CDR1 MNHEY and CDR2 SMNVEV come from the germline V gene (reference sequence). The CDR3 sequence is 12 residues long. CDR3 loop: CASSRENTEAFF. CDR3 bases: TGTGCCAGCAGTCGGGAGAACACTGAAGCTTTCTTT.

CDR3 nucleotides: TGTGCCATCCACAGGGATCCCCCTGAAGCTTTCTTT. Translated, it gives CAIHRDPPEAFF. J is TRBJ1-1 and V is TRBV6-1, with D possibly being TRBD1 (6 bases). Trimming took off 10 bases at V and 6 bases at J, with 15 bases between the two ends. Looked up from germline, CDR1 is MNHNS and CDR2 is SASEGT. This CDR3 has 12 amino acids.

The rearrangement uses TRBV18 and TRBJ1-2; possibly TRBD1 for D (6 bases). V dropped 0 bases and J dropped 4 bases, with 9 bases sitting between them. Germline V gene lookup returns CDR1 KGHSH and CDR2 LQKENI. The CDR3 totals 14 residues. The CDR3 DNA reads TGTGCCAGCTCACCACCGGGGGGGCTCTATGGCTACACCTTC. It codes for CASSPPGGLYGYTF.

The chain joins TRBV4-1 to TRBJ2-2; D remains ambiguous. Trimming cost V 4 bases and J 1 base, with 13 bases left between them. The CDR3 extends over 16 amino acids. The V gene's germline CDR1 is MGHRA and CDR2 YSYEKL. CDR3 sequence: CASSPVPRKNTGELFF. DNA of the CDR3: TGCGCCAGCAGCCCAGTCCCCAGGAAGAACACCGGGGAGCTGTTTTTT.

This clone occurred once. The chain couples TRBV5-1 to TRBJ2-1; TRBD2 might be the D (7 bases). Germline CDR1 reads SGHRS; CDR2 reads YFSETQ. V shed 1 base and J shed 2 bases, with 16 bases lying between them. There are 17 residues in the CDR3. The CDR3 sequence is CASSLPKGGETYNEQFF. The CDR3 coding sequence is TGCGCCAGCAGCTTGCCTAAAGGGGGGGAAACCTACAATGAGCAGTTCTTC.

This chain uses TRBV5-1 with TRBJ2-5; 12 bases match TRBD2. There are 20 residues in the CDR3. The germline gives CDR1 SGHRS, CDR2 YFSETQ. Trimming took 4 bases from V and 4 from J; bases not matched to a gene: 20. CDR3 residues: CASSGTETSGSRGFLETQYF. The CDR3 coding sequence is TGCGCCAGCAGCGGAACTGAGACTAGCGGGAGCAGAGGGTTTTTAGAGACCCAGTACTTC.

The gene calls are TRBV4-1 and TRBJ1-5; D possibly corresponds to TRBD1 (6 bases). The germline gives CDR1 MGHRA, CDR2 YSYEKL. V was clipped by 4 bases and J by 11 bases, with 12 bases between them. The CDR3 is made up of 12 amino acids. Here the CDR3 DNA reads TGCGCCAGCAGCCGACCCACAGGGACCCAGCATTTT. Its translation is CASSRPTGTQHF.

CDR3 sequence (DNA): TGTGCCAGCAGCCCCCGGCGAGGTTCGGTCCCGGAGCAGTATTTT. It is translated as CASSPRRGSVPEQYF. This chain connects TRBV7-8 to TRBJ2-3; D is uncertain. There are 15 residues in the CDR3. Germline CDR1 reads SGHVS; CDR2 reads FQNEAQ. V lost 5 bases and J 11 bases, leaving 23 bases between the germline ends.

The chain is built from TRBV5-4 and TRBJ1-1, with D perhaps TRBD1 (6 bases). V was pared by 4 bases and J by 7 bases, with 11 bases between. There are 12 residues in the CDR3. Germline loops: CDR1 SGHNT, CDR2 YYREEE (reference sequence). Here the CDR3 DNA reads TGTGCCAGCAGCATAGGGGGGGTTGAAGCTTTCTTT. This translates into CASSIGGVEAFF.

This rearrangement joins TRBV18 to TRBJ1-4, with D perhaps TRBD1 (5 bases). CDR3 length: 15 residues. The V gene lost 6 bases and the J gene lost 5 bases, with 16 bases spanning the gap. Germline CDR1 KGHSH, CDR2 LQKENI. The CDR3 spells CASSPGTGENEKLFF. The CDR3 DNA reads TGTGCCAGCTCCCCTGGGACTGGGGAGAATGAAAAACTGTTTTTT.

The chain carries TRBV5-1 and TRBJ1-1; 8 nucleotides align to TRBD1. The CDR3 has 14 amino acids. Trimming at V came to 5 bases and at J to 3 bases, leaving 6 bases not matched to a gene. CDR1 and CDR2 from the germline V gene are SGHRS and YFSETQ. CDR3 coding DNA: TGCGCCAGCAGTAAGACAGGGGCGGACACTGAAGCTTTCTTT. Amino acid sequence: CASSKTGADTEAFF.